What follows is one T cell receptor (beta chain) and its context. Its matching antigen is unknown. The sample is drawn from a study of radiation and T cells in renal cell carcinoma. Study-level information: Nephrectomy followed 15 Gy stereotactic body radiation by 4 weeks.

The method was immunoSEQ multiplex PCR; TCRdb's version includes in-frame clones alone and lacks a portion of them. Found here are tens of thousands of clones, roughly 79% of them singletons; the top ten hold 7.3%. CDR1 is SGHAT, CDR2 FQDESV, per germline (reference sequence). V was shortened by 0 bases and J by 3 bases, with 7 bases between the two germline ends. This CDR3 is built from 14 residues. Time point indicated: baseline pretreatment blood. The treatment denotes: 15 Gy SBRT to primary tumor, nephrectomy 4 weeks later. Clear cell pathology was present in this patient's renal cell carcinoma. The study, taken as a whole, reports: Pretreatment tumor biopsies were lacking, so baseline clonotypes are unknown. In blood, top tumor clones expanded by 2 weeks, shrinking by 4.

The sample consisted of blood, taken from a patient whose treatment included radiotherapy and nephrectomy. The chain has TRBV11-1 and TRBJ2-3, with a possible D match to TRBD1 (6 bases). This clonotype originated in a man between 60 and 75 years old with renal cell carcinoma. In DNA form, the CDR3 reads TGTGCCAGCAGCTTAGCTAGGGGGACAGATACGCAGTATTTT. Its protein is CASSLARGTDTQYF.